The clone carrying this TCR beta chain occurred once. Germline loops: CDR1 SGHRS, CDR2 YFSETQ. The CDR3 sequence is 11 residues long. Trimming removed 7 bases from V and 5 bases from J; junction bases left unmatched: 1. This specimen comes from a study of blood T cell repertoires in COVID-19. Measured with immunoSEQ multiplex PCR; TCRdb has only the in-frame clones, and not every one. The sample lists more than 100,000 clones, about 79% occurring once. The TCR comes from a man in his 70s with acute or convalescent COVID-19. The chain links TRBV5-1 to TRBJ2-3, with TRBD2 matching over 7 bases. Sequencing was carried out using peripheral blood. CDR3 sequence reads: CASGEGDTQYF. The DNA for the CDR3 is TGCGCCAGCGGGGAGGGAGATACGCAGTATTTT.